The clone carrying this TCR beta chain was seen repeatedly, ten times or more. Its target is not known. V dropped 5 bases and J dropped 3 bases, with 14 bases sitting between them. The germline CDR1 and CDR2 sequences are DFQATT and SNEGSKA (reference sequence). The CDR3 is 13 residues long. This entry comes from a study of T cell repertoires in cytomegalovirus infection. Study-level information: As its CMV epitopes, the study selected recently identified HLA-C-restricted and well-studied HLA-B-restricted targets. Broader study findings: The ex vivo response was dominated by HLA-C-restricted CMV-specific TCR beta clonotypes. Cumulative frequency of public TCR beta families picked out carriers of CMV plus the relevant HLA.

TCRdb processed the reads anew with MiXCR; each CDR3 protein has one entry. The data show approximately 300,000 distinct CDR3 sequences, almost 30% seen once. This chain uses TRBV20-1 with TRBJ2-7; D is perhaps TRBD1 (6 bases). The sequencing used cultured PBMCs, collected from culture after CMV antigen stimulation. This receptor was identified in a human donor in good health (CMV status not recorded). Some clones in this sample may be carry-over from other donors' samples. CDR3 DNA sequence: TGCAGTGCTGAGAATACAGGGCTCTACGAGCAGTACTTC. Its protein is CSAENTGLYEQYF.